Listed below are T cell receptor beta chains from one sample, sequenced in a study of T cell responses to AZD1222 COVID-19 vaccine. Produced via immunoSEQ multiplex PCR; TCRdb's table is partial and in-frame only. Among 180,000 or so clones listed, less than 90% were seen once. The source was peripheral blood, collected on day 0 of AZD1222 vaccination. These receptors came from an adult in good health. Both conserved end residues are trimmed from each CDR3.

TRBV7-9 ASSLSAGGGYGYT
TRBV19 ASSVDRGARTATNEKLF
TRBV10-1 ASSDSGGSGQF
TRBV5-6 ASSRDRQYYEQY
TRBV27 ASSLRQGKGEKLF
TRBV9 ASSSTGSPNTGELF
TRBV7-3 ASSSRLAGSNEQF
TRBV21-1 ASSKRSGTGGCNQPQH
TRBV28 ASSFGLRNTEAF
TRBV9 ASNLQGRSNQPQH
TRBV7-3 ASSLTALAGFNEQF
TRBV20-1 SARQGGGYT
TRBV28 ASSLLFGGNQPQH
TRBV2 ATNRKSTDTQY
TRBV5-4 ASSLLRGRTEAF